The T cell receptor beta chain under discussion was sequenced for a study of T-cell memory formation after mild COVID-19. Study details: The TCR clusters were mostly specific to one donor.

Of note for this clonotype: No antigen is known for it.

Germline values: CDR1 SGHRS, CDR2 YFSETQ. The CDR3 spans 16 residues. V was pared by 1 base and J by 1 base, with 13 bases between. 5'RACE primed from the constant segment yielded TCR alpha and TCR beta cDNA libraries bearing sample barcodes and UMIs. A single record per CDR3 protein comes from TCRdb applying MiXCR to the 5' RACE reads. Of some 310,000 distinct CDR3 sequences detected, under 25% appear once; the ten largest clones hold roughly 23%. Findings of the study overall: A second wave of clones peaked on day 37, and their SARS-CoV-2 specificity went unconfirmed. Researchers report contracting CD4+ clones mostly in CM and EM, with CD8+ clones in EMRA.

This chain connects TRBV5-1 to TRBJ2-3; tentatively, D is TRBD1 (6 bases). The source is a young man who had mild COVID-19 (a few samples of this study predate the infection). Cell type and time point are not known. The sequencing sample was made of PBMCs or a T cell subset sorted from them (not recorded which). CDR3: CASSLSGRGGTDTQYF. Here the CDR3 DNA reads TGCGCCAGCAGCTTGTCGGGCAGGGGAGGCACAGATACGCAGTATTTT.